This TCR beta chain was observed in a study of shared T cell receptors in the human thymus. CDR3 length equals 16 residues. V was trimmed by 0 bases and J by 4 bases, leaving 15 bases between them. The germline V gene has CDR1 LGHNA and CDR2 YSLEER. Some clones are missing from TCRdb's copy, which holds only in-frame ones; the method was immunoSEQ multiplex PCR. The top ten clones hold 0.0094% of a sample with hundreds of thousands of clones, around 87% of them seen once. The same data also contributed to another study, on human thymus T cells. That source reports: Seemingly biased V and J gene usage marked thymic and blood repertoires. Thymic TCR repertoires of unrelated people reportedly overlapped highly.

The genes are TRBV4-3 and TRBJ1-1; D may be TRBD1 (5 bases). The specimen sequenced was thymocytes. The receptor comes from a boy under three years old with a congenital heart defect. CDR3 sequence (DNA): TGCGCCAGCAGCCAAGAGCCGAGGGGCGGGGGCACTGAAGCTTTCTTT. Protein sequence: CASSQEPRGGGTEAFF.